The sequence of this T cell receptor (beta chain) was determined in a study of blood T cell repertoires in COVID-19. Trimming stripped 1 base from V and 6 bases from J, with 16 bases between. CDR3 size: 16 residues. CDR1 is LGHNA, CDR2 YNFKEQ, per germline. As processed by the authors: Amplification from reference gene primers served as the basis for estimated nucleated cell counts. Measured with immunoSEQ multiplex PCR; TCRdb has only the in-frame clones, and not every one. From that table come the V and J calls and clone size; the DNA was used to work out D and trimming. The profile shows about 250,000 clones, about 68% of them singletons. This clone was seen just once.

The sample was peripheral blood. This clonotype originated in a woman older than 75 with acute or convalescent COVID-19. The chain uses TRBV4-2 and TRBJ1-5, with D possibly TRBD1 on 6 matching bases. This CDR3 reads CASSQGVSGGFQPQHF. CDR3 sequence (DNA): TGTGCCAGCAGCCAAGGGGTGTCGGGGGGCTTTCAGCCCCAGCATTTT.